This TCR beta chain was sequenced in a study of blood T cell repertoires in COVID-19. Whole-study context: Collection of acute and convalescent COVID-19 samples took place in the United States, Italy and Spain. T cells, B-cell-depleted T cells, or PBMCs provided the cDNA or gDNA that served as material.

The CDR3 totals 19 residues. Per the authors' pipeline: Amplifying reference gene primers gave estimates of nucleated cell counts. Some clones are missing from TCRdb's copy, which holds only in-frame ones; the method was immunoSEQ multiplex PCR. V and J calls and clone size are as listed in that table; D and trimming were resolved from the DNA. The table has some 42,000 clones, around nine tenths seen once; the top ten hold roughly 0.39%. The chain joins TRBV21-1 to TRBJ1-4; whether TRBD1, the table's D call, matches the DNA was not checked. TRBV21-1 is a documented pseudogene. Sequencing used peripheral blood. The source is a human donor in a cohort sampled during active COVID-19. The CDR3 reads CASSKGSGGHSTTNEKLFF. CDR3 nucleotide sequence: TGTGCCAGCAGCAAGGGTTCTGGGGGACACTCTACAACTAATGAAAAACTGTTTTTT.